This T cell receptor beta chain was identified during a study of T-cell memory formation after mild COVID-19. Across the whole study: TCR clusters were mostly donor specific.

cDNA libraries for TCR alpha and TCR beta, carrying sample barcodes and UMIs, came from 5'RACE with constant-segment primers. One entry per CDR3 protein results from TCRdb running MiXCR on the 5' RACE reads. This sample has about 470,000 distinct CDR3 sequences; around a quarter occur once, and the top ten carry roughly an eighth. CDR3 length: 16 residues. Germline loops: CDR1 SQVTM, CDR2 ANQGSEA. The V end was cut by 8 bases, the J end by 6 bases, with 25 bases between. About this clonotype itself: Its antigen is undetermined.

The study, taken as a whole, reports: The pre-infection memory compartment contained some responding clones, suggesting cross-reactive memory joined. CD4/CD8 balance held among clones contracting day 15 to 85, and later expanders leaned CD4+.

The chain links TRBV29-1 to TRBJ2-2; maybe TRBD1 (6 bases). This receptor was identified in an adult woman who had mild COVID-19 (a few samples of this study predate the infection). Cell type and time point are not known. The specimen was PBMCs or a T cell subset sorted from them (not recorded which). The CDR3 here is CSLAGQGPQEPGELFF. The CDR3 region has the DNA TGCAGCCTGGCAGGGCAGGGGCCCCAGGAGCCCGGGGAGCTGTTTTTT.